Listed below are T cell receptor beta chains from one sample, sequenced in a study of tumor and adjacent non-tumor tissue in lung cancer. MiXCR was run by TCRdb on the multiplex PCR reads, yielding one entry per CDR3 protein. The sample lists approximately 110,000 distinct CDR3 sequences; about 63% were seen once. The sample taken for sequencing was distant non-tumor lung tissue. The receptors were gathered from a man aged 60 to 75 with non-small cell lung cancer. Both conserved end residues are part of each CDR3. A D gene is named only where the DNA matches it firmly. Clone size, where shown, is once, few, many, or a class for clones that have expanded.

j_call | v_call | clone_size | d_call | cdr3_aa | cdr3_nt
TRBJ2-5 | TRBV29-1 | NA | TRBD1 | CSDQGVRETQYF | TGCAGTGATCAGGGGGTACGGGAGACCCAGTACTTC
TRBJ2-2 | TRBV14 | many | NA | CASSQVYTGELFF | TGTGCCAGCAGCCAAGTTTACACCGGGGAGCTGTTTTTT
TRBJ2-2 | TRBV4-2 | NA | NA | CAGSQDQGSYTGELFF | TGTGCTGGCAGCCAAGATCAGGGGTCATACACCGGGGAGCTGTTTTTT
TRBJ1-1 | TRBV11-1 | NA | NA | CASSLFRDNTVNTEAFF | TGTGCCAGCAGCTTATTCAGGGACAACACAGTTAACACTGAAGCTTTCTTT
TRBJ2-7 | TRBV29-1 | many | TRBD1 | CSVEGTGTRAYEQYF | TGCAGCGTTGAGGGGACAGGGACCAGAGCCTACGAGCAGTACTTC
TRBJ1-5 | TRBV5-6 | many | NA | CASSLWGVRGQPQHF | TGTGCCAGCAGCTTGTGGGGTGTGCGGGGACAGCCCCAGCATTTT
TRBJ2-1 | TRBV12-3/TRBV12-4 | NA | TRBD1 | CASSLARGLNRNNELFF | TGTGCCAGCAGTTTAGCGAGGGGGCTGAACCGGAACAATGAGCTGTTCTTC
TRBJ2-1 | TRBV15 | once | NA | CATSRDSAGNEQFF | TGTGCCACCAGCAGAGATTCAGCGGGCAATGAGCAGTTCTTC
TRBJ2-3 | TRBV11-1 | NA | NA | CASSQRLQGTYTQYF | TGTGCTAGCAGCCAGCGCCTTCAGGGCACATATACGCAGTATTTT
TRBJ2-7 | TRBV10-2 | many | TRBD2 | CASSDWTSATYEQYF | TGCGCCAGCAGTGACTGGACTAGCGCTACCTACGAGCAGTACTTC
TRBJ2-2 | TRBV29-1 | NA | TRBD2 | CSIERSETSGIGGGELFF | TGCAGCATTGAAAGGTCTGAGACTAGCGGGATCGGAGGCGGGGAGCTGTTTTTT
TRBJ2-7 | TRBV13 | many | TRBD1 | CASSFGTGVGYEQYF | TGTGCCAGCAGCTTCGGGACAGGGGTGGGCTACGAGCAGTACTTC
TRBJ1-3 | TRBV12-3/TRBV12-4 | few | TRBD1 | CAPWAGSGGNTIYF | TGTGCCCCTTGGGCGGGGTCAGGGGGAAACACTATATATTTT
TRBJ2-7 | TRBV11-3 | NA | NA | CATRRAIGSSYEHYF | TGTGCCACTAGGAGGGCTATCGGGAGCTCCTACGAGCATTACTTC
TRBJ2-7 | TRBV10-2 | NA | NA | CASKASYEQYF | TGCGCCAGCAAAGCTTCCTACGAGCAGTACTTC
TRBJ2-3 | TRBV6-5 | medium-sized | NA | CASSSRGGTDTQYF | TGTGCCAGCAGCTCGAGGGGTGGCACAGATACGCAGTATTTT
TRBJ1-1 | TRBV6-6 | NA | NA | CASSRRHSEMNIEAFF | TGTGCCAGCAGTAGGCGACATAGTGAAATGAACATTGAAGCTTTCTTT
TRBJ2-3 | TRBV20-1 | NA | NA | CSVRRSTDTQYF | TGCAGTGTCAGACGCTCAACAGATACGCAGTATTTT
TRBJ2-6 | TRBV6-5 | NA | NA | CASGYSPVSPSGANALTF | TGTGCCAGCGGTTACTCGCCGGTCTCCCCTTCTGGGGCCAACGCCCTGACTTTC
TRBJ1-1 | TRBV7-9 | many | NA | CASSLRPNTEAFF | TGTGCCAGCAGCTTAAGACCGAACACTGAAGCTTTCTTT
TRBJ1-1 | TRBV30 | few | TRBD1 | CAWAGTGNTEAFF | TGTGCCTGGGCCGGGACAGGGAACACTGAAGCTTTCTTT
TRBJ1-6 | TRBV6-1 | NA | NA | CASNELTGSSSLHF | TGCGCCAGCAACGAATTGACAGGCAGTTCATCCCTCCACTTT
TRBJ1-2 | TRBV7-3 | many | NA | CASSLDRYTNYGYTF | TGTGCCAGCAGCTTAGACAGATACACAAACTATGGCTACACCTTC
TRBJ2-7 | TRBV5-4 | many | TRBD1 | CASSSDREAHEQYF | TGTGCCAGCAGCTCAGACAGGGAAGCCCACGAGCAGTACTTC
TRBJ2-1 | TRBV6-6 | many | TRBD1 | CASSLTGIGNEQFF | TGTGCCAGCAGTTTGACAGGGATTGGCAATGAGCAGTTCTTC
TRBJ2-2 | TRBV6-1 | many | NA | CASRASILITGELFF | TGTGCCAGCAGGGCCTCTATTTTGATCACCGGGGAGCTGTTTTTT
TRBJ2-1 | TRBV11-2 | NA | NA | CASSPPFGADKEQFF | TGTGCCAGCAGCCCCCCATTTGGAGCGGACAAAGAGCAGTTCTTC
TRBJ2-2 | TRBV11-2 | NA | TRBD2 | CARSSGLAGAMNTGELFF | TGTGCCAGAAGCTCGGGACTAGCGGGAGCGATGAACACAGGGGAGCTGTTTTTT
TRBJ2-1 | TRBV6-2/TRBV6-3 | NA | NA | CASSTPIIAVYNEQSF | TGTGCCAGCAGCACCCCGATAATAGCGGTGTACAATGAGCAGTCCTTC
TRBJ1-5 | TRBV4-2 | NA | NA | CASSQGNFLPQHF | TGTGCCAGCAGCCAAGGCAATTTCCTGCCACAGCATTTT
TRBJ2-2 | TRBV4-1 | many | TRBD2 | CASSQDSKLAGAANTGELFF | TGCGCCAGCAGCCAAGATAGTAAACTAGCGGGAGCCGCGAACACCGGGGAGCTGTTTTTT
TRBJ2-2 | TRBV9 | NA | TRBD2 | CTSSPQPPRAGGTGELFF | TGTACCAGCAGCCCCCAACCCCCTCGAGCGGGGGGGACCGGGGAGCTGTTTTTT
TRBJ1-1 | TRBV20-1 | NA | NA | CSAQGNCRANTEAFF | TGCAGTGCGCAGGGGAATTGCAGGGCGAACACTGAAGCTTTCTTT
TRBJ2-7 | TRBV6-6 | many | NA | CASSYSLLQGGRYEQYF | TGTGCCAGCAGTTACTCCCTTCTCCAGGGGGGGAGGTACGAGCAGTACTTC
TRBJ1-5 | TRBV6-1 | NA | NA | CAGRVQVTNPPQHF | TGTGCCGGCAGGGTACAGGTGACCAATCCGCCCCAGCATTTT
TRBJ2-5 | TRBV20-1 | NA | TRBD2 | CSAGATGGLAGGETQYF | TGCAGTGCTGGCGCCACAGGTGGACTAGCGGGGGGAGAGACCCAGTACTTC
TRBJ2-7 | TRBV4-1 | NA | NA | CASSQTLRQAYEQYF | TGCGCCAGCAGCCAAACCTTGAGACAGGCCTACGAGCAGTACTTC
TRBJ2-5 | TRBV24-1 | few | TRBD2 | CATSELPGLAGVQETQYF | TGTGCCACCAGTGAGCTACCGGGACTAGCGGGAGTCCAAGAGACCCAGTACTTC
TRBJ1-1 | TRBV11-2 | NA | NA | CASSPKGGGVSDAFF | TGTGCCAGCAGCCCAAAGGGCGGGGGTGTCTCTGATGCTTTCTTT
TRBJ1-1 | TRBV11-3 | NA | NA | CASSPHVSYSNTEAFF | TGTGCCAGCAGCCCCCATGTGAGCTATTCGAACACTGAAGCTTTCTTT
TRBJ1-6 | TRBV12-3/TRBV12-4 | many | NA | CASSFLAPPLHF | TGTGCCAGCAGTTTCTTAGCCCCACCCCTCCACTTT
TRBJ2-1 | TRBV2 | NA | TRBD2 | CASSSGGESYYEQFF | TGTGCCAGCAGTAGCGGGGGGGAATCCTACTATGAGCAGTTCTTC
TRBJ2-4 | TRBV20-1 | NA | TRBD2 | CSAREGGKNIQYF | TGCAGTGCTAGAGAGGGAGGGAAAAACATTCAGTACTTC